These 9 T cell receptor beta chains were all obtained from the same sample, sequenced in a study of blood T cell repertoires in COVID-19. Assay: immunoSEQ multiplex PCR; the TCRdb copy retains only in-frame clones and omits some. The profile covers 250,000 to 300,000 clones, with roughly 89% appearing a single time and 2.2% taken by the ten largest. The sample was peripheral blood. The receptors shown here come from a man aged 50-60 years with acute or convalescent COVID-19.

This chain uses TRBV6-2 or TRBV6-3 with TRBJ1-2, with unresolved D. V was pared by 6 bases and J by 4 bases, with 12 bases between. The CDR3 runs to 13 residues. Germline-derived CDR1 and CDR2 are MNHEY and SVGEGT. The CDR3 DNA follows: TGTGCCAGCAGCAAAGCCTCGTTCTATGGCTACACCTTC. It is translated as CASSKASFYGYTF.

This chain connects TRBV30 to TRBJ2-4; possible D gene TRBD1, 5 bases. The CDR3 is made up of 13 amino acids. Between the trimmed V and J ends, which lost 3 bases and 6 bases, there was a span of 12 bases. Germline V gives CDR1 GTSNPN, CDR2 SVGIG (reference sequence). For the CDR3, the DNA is TGTGCCTGGAGCGCAGGGTGGGGAAACATTCAGTACTTC. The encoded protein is CAWSAGWGNIQYF.

The CDR3 protein is CASSQRLAGATGELFF. CDR3 coding DNA: TGCGCCAGCAGCCAACGGCTAGCGGGGGCCACCGGGGAGCTGTTTTTT. The V call is TRBV5-1, the J call TRBJ2-2, with 10 bases aligning to TRBD2. With V trimmed by 4 bases and J by 4 bases, 7 bases remained unmatched. Looked up from germline, CDR1 is SGHRS and CDR2 is YFSETQ. This CDR3 region has 16 residues.

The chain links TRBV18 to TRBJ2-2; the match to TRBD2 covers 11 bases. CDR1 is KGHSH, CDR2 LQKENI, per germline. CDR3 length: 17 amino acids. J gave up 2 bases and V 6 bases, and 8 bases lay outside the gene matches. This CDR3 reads CASSKTGTSGNTGELFF. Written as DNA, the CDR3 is TGTGCCAGCTCCAAGACCGGGACTAGCGGAAACACCGGGGAGCTGTTTTTT.

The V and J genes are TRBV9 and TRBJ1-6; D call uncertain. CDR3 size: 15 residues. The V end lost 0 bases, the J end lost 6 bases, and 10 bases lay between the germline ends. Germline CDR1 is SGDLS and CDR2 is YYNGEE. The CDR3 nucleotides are TGTGCCAGCAGCGTAGGTCAGGCATCTAATTCACCCCTCCACTTT. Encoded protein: CASSVGQASNSPLHF. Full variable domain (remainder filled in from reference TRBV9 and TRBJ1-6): DSGVTQTPKHLITATGQRVTLRCSPRSGDLSVYWYQQSLDQGLQFLIQYYNGEERAKGNILERFSAQQFPDLHSELNLSSLELGDSALYFCASSVGQASNSPLHFGNGTRLTVT.

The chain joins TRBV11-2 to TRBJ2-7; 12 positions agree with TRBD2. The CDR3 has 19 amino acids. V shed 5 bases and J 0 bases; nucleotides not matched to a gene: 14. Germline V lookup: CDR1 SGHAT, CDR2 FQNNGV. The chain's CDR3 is CASSVFPTSGGSSSYEQYF. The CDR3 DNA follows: TGTGCCAGCAGCGTCTTCCCGACTAGCGGGGGCTCCAGCTCCTACGAGCAGTACTTC.

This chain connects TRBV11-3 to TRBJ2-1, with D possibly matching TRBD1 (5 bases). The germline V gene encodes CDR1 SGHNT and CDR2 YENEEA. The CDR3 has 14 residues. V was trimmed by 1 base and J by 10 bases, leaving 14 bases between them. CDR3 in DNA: TGTGCCAGCAGCTTAGGAAAGGGGTTGGGGGAGCAGTTCTTC. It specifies CASSLGKGLGEQFF.

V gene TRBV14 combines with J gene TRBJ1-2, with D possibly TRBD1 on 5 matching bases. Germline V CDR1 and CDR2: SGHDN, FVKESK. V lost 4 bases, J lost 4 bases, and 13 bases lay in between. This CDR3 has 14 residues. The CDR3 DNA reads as TGTGCCAGCAGCCTAATAGACAGTCCCTATGGCTACACCTTC. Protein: CASSLIDSPYGYTF.

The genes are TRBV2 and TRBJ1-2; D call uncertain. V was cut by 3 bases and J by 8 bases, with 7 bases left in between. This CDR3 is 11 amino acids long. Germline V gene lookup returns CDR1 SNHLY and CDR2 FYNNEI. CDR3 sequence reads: CASSEAPGYTF. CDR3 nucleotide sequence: TGTGCCAGCAGTGAGGCCCCGGGCTACACCTTC. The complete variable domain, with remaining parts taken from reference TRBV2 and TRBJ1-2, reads EPEVTQTPSHQVTQMGQEVILRCVPISNHLYFYWYRQILGQKVEFLVSFYNNEISEKSEIFDDQFSVERPDGSNFTLKIRSTKLEDSAMYFCASSEAPGYTFGSGTRLTVV.